Listed below are T cell receptor beta chains from one sample, sequenced in a study of blood T cell repertoires in COVID-19. The table came from immunoSEQ multiplex PCR; TCRdb's copy has only in-frame clones and leaves some out. Of 120,000 to 150,000 clones listed, about nine tenths are singletons. The sequencing input was peripheral blood. Receptors were obtained from a man aged 80 or over with acute or convalescent COVID-19. The CDR3 runs from the conserved cysteine through the conserved F or W. D genes are given only for firm matches. Not all rows give a size; the values are once, few, many and, for expanded clones, a class.

J,length,D,V,size,DNA,CDR3
TRBJ2-4,15,.,TRBV6-1,few,TGTGCCAGCAGTGAAGCGAGGGGGGGGGAAAACATTCAGTACTTC,CASSEARGGENIQYF
TRBJ2-2,14,.,TRBV19,.,TGTGCCAGTAGAGAGAACTATAACACCGGGGAGCTGTTTTTT,CASRENYNTGELFF
TRBJ2-7,15,.,TRBV6-5,.,TGTGCCAGCAGTCCGGTAGCGGCCGGCCGAGGGGAGCAGTACTTC,CASSPVAAGRGEQYF
TRBJ2-1,18,TRBD2,TRBV6-1,.,TGTGCCAGCAGTGAAAAGTGGGCTAGCGGGAGGGCCGACAATGAGCAGTTCTTC,CASSEKWASGRADNEQFF
TRBJ2-7,15,TRBD2,TRBV9,.,TGTGCCAGCAGCGTACTAGCGGGAGGGTTGTACGAGCAGTACTTC,CASSVLAGGLYEQYF
TRBJ1-4,12,.,TRBV29-1,.,TGCAGCGTTGTAGGGGGAGACGAAAAACTGTTTTTT,CSVVGGDEKLFF
TRBJ1-3,13,TRBD1,TRBV2,.,TGTGCCAGCAGGTCTACAGGGGGTAACACCATATATTTT,CASRSTGGNTIYF
TRBJ1-1,15,.,TRBV25-1,.,TGTGCCAGCAGTGAATTGGAGGGCCCGAACACTGAAGCTTTCTTT,CASSELEGPNTEAFF
TRBJ1-1,16,.,TRBV6-5,.,TGTGCCAGCAGTTACTACCCGGACAGATCCAACACTGAAGCTTTCTTT,CASSYYPDRSNTEAFF
TRBJ2-7,16,.,TRBV27,.,TGTGCCAGCAGTTTATCTCCTCCCGGGGGGCCCTACGAGCAGTACTTC,CASSLSPPGGPYEQYF